Sequencing of this T cell receptor beta chain was carried out in a study of blood T cell repertoires in COVID-19. Overall study context: Samples came from the United States, Italy and Spain, spanning acute and convalescent COVID-19. PBMCs, B-cell-depleted T cells, or T cells provided the cDNA or gDNA that made up the material.

With 8 bases clipped from V and 5 bases from J, the junction kept 7 bases outside the gene matches. From germline, CDR1 is MNHNY and CDR2 SVGAGI (reference sequence). There are 13 residues in the CDR3. Generated by immunoSEQ multiplex PCR, the TCRdb table keeps only in-frame clones and is missing some. Of about 29,000 clones listed, around 92% are singletons. The sequence was collected from a human donor in a cohort sampled during active COVID-19. Sequencing was carried out using peripheral blood. The chain combines TRBV6-6 with TRBJ2-5; 8 bases are a match to TRBD1. The CDR3 DNA reads as TGTGCCAGCGGTGGACAGGGAGTTGAGACCCAGTACTTC. Amino acid sequence: CASGGQGVETQYF.